This T cell receptor (beta chain) was sequenced in a study of T cells expressing NK-cell markers. Study-wide background: Repertoires of TCR beta were obtained from T cells sorted as CD3+CD56+NKG2C+, CD3+CD56+NKG2C- and CD3+CD56-NKG2C+. There were seven HCMV-seropositive donors and one seronegative donor among the eight sequenced.

CDR3 length: 15 residues. CDR1 is SGHNT and CDR2 is YYREEE in the germline V gene (reference sequence). Regarding this clonotype: Its antigen remains unknown.

For each CDR3 protein, TCRdb gives one entry from its re-call of the 5' RACE reads, without DNA. Its table lists over 150,000 distinct CDR3 sequences. Study-level results: The CD3+CD56-NKG2C+ fraction was also led by these clonotypes in a few donors. NKG2C+ dominant clonotypes from 5 to 7 donors made up roughly 1.0-7.0% of CD8+ T cells.

Source material: blood T cells: a sorted CD56 or NKG2C T cell subset, CD4+ or CD8+ T cells, or bulk PBMC T cells (not recorded which). The rearrangement links TRBV5-4 to TRBJ2-7; TCRdb's D call of TRBD1 is untestable without DNA. The TCR originated in a woman in her forties or fifties in good health. CDR3 in amino acids: CASSPRGPGTYEQYF.